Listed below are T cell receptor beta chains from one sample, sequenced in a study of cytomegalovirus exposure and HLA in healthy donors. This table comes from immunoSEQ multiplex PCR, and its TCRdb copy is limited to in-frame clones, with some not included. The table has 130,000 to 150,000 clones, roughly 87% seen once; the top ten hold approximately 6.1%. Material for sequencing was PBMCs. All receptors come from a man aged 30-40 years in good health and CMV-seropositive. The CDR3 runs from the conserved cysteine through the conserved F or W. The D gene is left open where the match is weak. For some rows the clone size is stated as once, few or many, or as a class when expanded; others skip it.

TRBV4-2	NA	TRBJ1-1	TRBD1	TGTGCCAGCAGCCTCTCACACTGGGAAGGGACAGGGGGTAGTGTATACACTGAAGCTTTCTTT	CASSLSHWEGTGGSVYTEAFF
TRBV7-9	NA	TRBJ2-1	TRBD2	TGTTCCAGCAGCTCCAGTAGGAGCGGGGGCGGGGATGAGCAGTTCTTC	CSSSSSRSGGGDEQFF
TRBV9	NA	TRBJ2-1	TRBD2	TGTGCCAGCAGCGTAGCGGGGGGAAATGAGCAGTTCTTC	CASSVAGGNEQFF
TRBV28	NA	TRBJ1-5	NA	TGTGCCAGCAGTTTTTCGGGCAATCAGCCCCAGCATTTT	CASSFSGNQPQHF
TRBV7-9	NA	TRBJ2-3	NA	TGTGCCAGCACCTCACCTGGCACCGATACGCAGTATTTT	CASTSPGTDTQYF
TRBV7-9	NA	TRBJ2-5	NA	TGTGCCAGCAGCTTACCCCAGGAAGAGACCCAGTACTTC	CASSLPQEETQYF
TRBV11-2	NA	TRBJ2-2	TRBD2	TGTGCCAGCAGCTTGACTAGCGGGGGATCCGGGGAGCTGTTTTTT	CASSLTSGGSGELFF
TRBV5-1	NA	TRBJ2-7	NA	TGCGCCAGCAGCTTGGCCGTCCCGCCGGTCGTCTACGAGCAGTACTTC	CASSLAVPPVVYEQYF
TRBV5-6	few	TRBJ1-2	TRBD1	TGTGCCAGCAGCCTGATTACCTCCGGGACAGGGTGGTGGAGCTACACCTTC	CASSLITSGTGWWSYTF
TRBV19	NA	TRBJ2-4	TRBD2	TGTGCCAGTAGTACTAGCGGGGGGAACATTCAGTACTTC	CASSTSGGNIQYF
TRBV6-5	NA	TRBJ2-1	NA	TGTGCCAGCAGCAACAGGGGGGGTTACAATGAGCAGTTCTTC	CASSNRGGYNEQFF
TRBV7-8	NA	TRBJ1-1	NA	TGTGCCAGCAGCTTAGCACAGGGAATGAACACTGAAGCTTTCTTT	CASSLAQGMNTEAFF
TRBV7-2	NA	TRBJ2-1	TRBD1	TGTGCCAGCAGCTTCCCCAGGGGGCCCAATGAGCAGTTCTTC	CASSFPRGPNEQFF
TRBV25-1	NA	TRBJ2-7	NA	TGTGCCAGCAGTGAATTATTGGAGTCTAGCGAGCAGTACTTC	CASSELLESSEQYF
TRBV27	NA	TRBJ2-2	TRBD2	TGTGCCAGCAGTTTATCCGGGACTAGCGGGGGGTCGAACACCGGGGAGCTGTTTTTT	CASSLSGTSGGSNTGELFF
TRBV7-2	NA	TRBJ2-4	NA	TGTGCCAGCAGCTTAGCGCAAGGGGCCATTCAGTACTTC	CASSLAQGAIQYF
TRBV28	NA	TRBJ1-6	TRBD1	TGTGCCAGCAGCCCCCTTGACAGGGTTGATTATAATTCACCCCTCCACTTT	CASSPLDRVDYNSPLHF
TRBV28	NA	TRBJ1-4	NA	TGTGCCAGCAGTTCCCCCGGACAGACAACTAATGAAAAACTGTTTTTT	CASSSPGQTTNEKLFF
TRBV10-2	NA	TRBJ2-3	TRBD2	TGCGCCAGCATGGGTCGCGGGAGATCTCTTACAGATACGCAGTATTTT	CASMGRGRSLTDTQYF
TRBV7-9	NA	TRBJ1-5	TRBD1	TGTGCCAGCAGCCCTCATGACAGGGAGGCTCAGCCCCAGCATTTT	CASSPHDREAQPQHF
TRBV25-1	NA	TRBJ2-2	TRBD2	TGTGCCAGCAGTTCGCCGGGACTAGCGGGGACCGGGGAGCTGTTTTTT	CASSSPGLAGTGELFF
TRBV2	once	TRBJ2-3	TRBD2	TGTGCCAGCAGTGAAGCAACGGGGGGGCATTTTGGCGATCTGTATTTT	CASSEATGGHFGDLYF
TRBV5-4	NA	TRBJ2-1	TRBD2	TGTGCCAGCAGCTTGTGGGGGACTAGGGGATACAATGAGCAGTTCTTC	CASSLWGTRGYNEQFF
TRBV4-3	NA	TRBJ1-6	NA	TGCGCCAGCAGCCAAGATCTAGGTCGAAATTCACCCCTCCACTTT	CASSQDLGRNSPLHF
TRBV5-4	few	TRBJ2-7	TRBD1	TGTGCCAGCAGCTTGGACAGGGGGCAGGGCGAGCAGTACTTC	CASSLDRGQGEQYF
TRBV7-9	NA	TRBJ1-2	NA	TGTGCCAGCAGCTCAGCCCTTGGGGCAGGGTATGGCTACACCTTC	CASSSALGAGYGYTF
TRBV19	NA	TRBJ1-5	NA	TGTGCCAGTAACCTACAGGGTTATAGCAATCAGCCCCAGCATTTT	CASNLQGYSNQPQHF
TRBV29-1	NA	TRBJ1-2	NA	TGCAGCGTTCGGGACATCAACTATGGCTACACCTTC	CSVRDINYGYTF
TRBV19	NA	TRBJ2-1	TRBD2	TGTGCCAGTAGCCTGGGACTAGCGGGATTCTCCCGAGTCTTC	CASSLGLAGFSRVF
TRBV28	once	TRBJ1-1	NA	TGTGCCAGTTTCCAGGGGACTGAAGCTTTCTTT	CASFQGTEAFF
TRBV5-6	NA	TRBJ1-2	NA	TGTGCCAGCAGCTTGGTGGAGGGTGTGGTGGGTGGCTACACCTTC	CASSLVEGVVGGYTF
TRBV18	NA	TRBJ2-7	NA	TGTGCCAGCTCACCAAGTAGGACTAACTACGAGCAGTACTTC	CASSPSRTNYEQYF
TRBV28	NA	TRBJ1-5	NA	TGTGCCAGCAGTTTGGCCCCGCAGGGCAATCAGCCCCAGCATTTT	CASSLAPQGNQPQHF
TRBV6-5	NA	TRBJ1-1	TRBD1	TGTGCCAGCAGTGGCCCGGGACAGATGAACACTGAAGCTTTCTTT	CASSGPGQMNTEAFF
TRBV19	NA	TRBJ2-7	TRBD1	TGTGCCAGTAGTACGAACCCCGGACAGGGAAGGTACGAGCAGTACTTC	CASSTNPGQGRYEQYF
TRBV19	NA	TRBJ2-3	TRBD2	TGTGCCAGTAGCAGACTAGCGGAGAAAGATACGCAGTATTTT	CASSRLAEKDTQYF
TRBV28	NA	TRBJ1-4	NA	TGTGCCAGCAGTTTATGGGACACTCAAACTGAAAAACTGTTTTTT	CASSLWDTQTEKLFF
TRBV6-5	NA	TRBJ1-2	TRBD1	TGTGCCAGCAGTCCCCGCGGGACAGGGGGTGGCTACACCTTC	CASSPRGTGGGYTF
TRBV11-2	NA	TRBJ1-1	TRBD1	TGTGCCAGCAGCCCCAGACAGGGAATGAACACTGAAGCTTTCTTT	CASSPRQGMNTEAFF
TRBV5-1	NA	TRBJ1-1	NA	TGCGCCAGCAGCAGTGAGATGAACACTGAAGCTTTCTTT	CASSSEMNTEAFF
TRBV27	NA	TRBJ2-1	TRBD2	TGTGCCAGCAGTTCTCTAGCGGAGGGTGACAATGAGCAGTTCTTC	CASSSLAEGDNEQFF
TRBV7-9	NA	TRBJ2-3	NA	TGTGCCAGCAGCCCACGGGGGGGACAGCAAGCTAGCACAGATACGCAGTATTTT	CASSPRGGQQASTDTQYF
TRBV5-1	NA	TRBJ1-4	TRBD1	TGCGCCAGCAGCTTGGACTCCGGGACAGGACGCTATAAGGGACTGTTTTTT	CASSLDSGTGRYKGLFF
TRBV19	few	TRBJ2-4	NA	TGTGCCAGTAAGGGGGGGACAGCCAAAAACATTCAGTACTTC	CASKGGTAKNIQYF
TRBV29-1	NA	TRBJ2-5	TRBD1	TGCAGCGCAAGACAGGGGGCAGGGGAGACCCAGTACTTC	CSARQGAGETQYF